Listed here are 23 T cell receptor beta chains from one sample, sequenced in a study of beta chain features in type 1 diabetes. Expressed TCRB transcripts were sequenced, since all the RNA that had been isolated was reverse transcribed. Assay: immunoSEQ multiplex PCR; the TCRdb copy retains only in-frame clones and omits some. The table lists around 400,000 clones, around 12% of them singletons. The sample taken for sequencing was naive CD4+ T cells from blood. Source of these receptors: a man younger than 30 in good health.

This clone was seen a handful of times. V and J are TRBV4-2 and TRBJ2-2; D perhaps matches TRBD1 (6 bases). The CDR3 length is 15 residues. With 3 bases removed from V and 3 bases from J, the gap between germline ends came to 11 bases. Germline V CDR1 and CDR2: LGHNA, YNFKEQ. The CDR3, as DNA: TGTGCCAGCAGCCAGAGGGACACAGACACCGGGGAGCTGTTTTTT. This sequence encodes CASSQRDTDTGELFF.

Regarding this clone: The sample holds other DNA sequences that translate to the same CDR3. The chain uses TRBV5-1 and TRBJ2-5; 8 positions match TRBD1. The J segment lost 2 bases and the V segment lost 0 bases, leaving 3 bases of the junction unmatched. Germline V lookup: CDR1 SGHRS, CDR2 YFSETQ. The CDR3 contains 15 residues. CDR3 protein: CASSLGGTGQETQYF. In DNA, the CDR3 is TGCGCCAGCAGCTTGGGCGGGACAGGTCAAGAGACCCAGTACTTC. The variable domain in full, completed from reference TRBV5-1 and TRBJ2-5, reads KAGVTQTPRYLIKTRGQQVTLSCSPISGHRSVSWYQQTPGQGLQFLFEYFSETQRNKGNFPGRFSGRQFSNSRSEMNVSTLELGDSALYLCASSLGGTGQETQYFGPGTRLLVL.

This clone was seen only a few times. The rearrangement links TRBV27 to TRBJ1-2; 7 bases line up with TRBD1. This CDR3 is built from 13 residues. J was trimmed by 1 base and V by 8 bases; bases with no gene match: 4. CDR1 is MNHEY and CDR2 is SMNVEV in the germline V gene (reference sequence). The chain's CDR3 is CASSTGVNYGYTF. DNA of the CDR3: TGTGCCAGCTCAACAGGGGTTAACTATGGCTACACCTTC.

This clone was seen only a few times. The V call is TRBV6-6, the J call TRBJ1-2, with D possibly TRBD1 on 5 matching bases. Germline V gives CDR1 MNHNY, CDR2 SVGAGI (reference sequence). Trimming removed 9 bases from V and 5 bases from J, with 16 bases in between. The CDR3 runs 13 residues. The CDR3 DNA follows: TGTGCCAGTCGTGACGGGGGGAGGTATGGCTACACCTTC. Residues: CASRDGGRYGYTF.

This clone was observed a handful of times. The chain's CDR3 is CASRKQGASGEQYF. CDR3 in DNA: TGTGCCAGCAGGAAACAGGGGGCCTCCGGCGAGCAGTACTTC. The chain is built from TRBV4-2 and TRBJ2-7; 9 bases are shared with TRBD1. The germline CDR1 and CDR2 sequences are LGHNA and YNFKEQ. This CDR3 comprises 14 residues. V was clipped by 6 bases and J by 6 bases; unmatched bases: 9.

This clone has only a few counts. V and J are TRBV19 and TRBJ1-1; 8 bases match TRBD1. Trimming took 6 bases from V and 5 from J; bases not matched to a gene: 5. This CDR3 is built from 13 residues. The germline CDR1 and CDR2 sequences are LNHDA and SQIVND (reference sequence). CDR3 loop: CASSLDRETEAFF. Written as DNA, the CDR3 is TGTGCCAGTAGCTTGGACAGGGAAACTGAAGCTTTCTTT.

V and J are TRBV7-2 and TRBJ1-2; D not resolved. This CDR3 has 14 residues. V lost 1 base to trimming and J lost 0 bases, with 6 bases between them. Germline V gives CDR1 SGHTA, CDR2 FQGNSA. DNA for the CDR3: TGTGCCAGCAGCTTAGGGCGGGCTAACTATGGCTACACCTTC. It codes for CASSLGRANYGYTF.

This chain links TRBV5-8 with TRBJ1-1, with D perhaps TRBD1 (6 bases). The V gene's germline CDR1 is SGHTS and CDR2 YDEGEE. The germline V and J ends were trimmed by 0 bases and 10 bases, with 7 bases remaining between them. This CDR3 contains 11 residues. CDR3 sequence reads: CASSLARGAFF. DNA for the CDR3: TGTGCCAGCAGCTTGGCCAGGGGAGCTTTCTTT.

This clone was recorded a few times. Different DNA sequences within this sample yield the same CDR3. This chain connects TRBV9 to TRBJ1-1; weak D call: TRBD1 (5 bases). Trimming shortened V by 0 bases and J by 1 base, and 7 bases separated the two germline ends. CDR1 and CDR2 from the germline V gene are SGDLS and YYNGEE. The CDR3 has 14 amino acids. The CDR3 nucleotides read TGTGCCAGCAGCGTAGCTACAGGGAACACTGAAGCTTTCTTT. As protein: CASSVATGNTEAFF.

This clone was observed a handful of times. This chain connects TRBV7-8 to TRBJ2-5; TRBD2 might be the D (6 bases). The V gene's germline CDR1 is SGHVS and CDR2 FQNEAQ. The V gene lost 3 bases and the J gene lost 4 bases, with 12 bases spanning the gap. The CDR3 consists of 14 residues. The CDR3 region is CASSFQAGRETQYF. CDR3 DNA: TGTGCCAGCAGCTTCCAGGCGGGGCGAGAGACCCAGTACTTC. The whole variable domain, remainder taken from reference TRBV7-8 and TRBJ2-5, is GAGVSQSPRYKVAKRGQDVALRCDPISGHVSLFWYQQALGQGPEFLTYFQNEAQLDKSGLPSDRFFAERPEGSVSTLKIQRTQQEDSAVYLCASSFQAGRETQYFGPGTRLLVL.

This clone was observed a handful of times. The chain has TRBV5-1 and TRBJ1-2, with D possibly TRBD1 on 6 matching bases. The CDR3 runs 14 residues. V shed 7 bases and J shed 4 bases, with 17 bases lying between them. CDR1 is SGHRS and CDR2 is YFSETQ in the germline V gene. This CDR3 is CASSSPGQSYGYTF. The CDR3 nucleotides read TGCGCCAGCTCCTCCCCTGGACAGAGCTATGGCTACACCTTC.

There are a few counts of this clone. The V call is TRBV19, the J call TRBJ1-2; 11 bases fit TRBD1. Germline V gene data show CDR1 as LNHDA and CDR2 as SQIVND (reference sequence). The J segment lost 5 bases and the V segment lost 5 bases, leaving 7 bases of the junction unmatched. This CDR3 is built from 15 residues. The CDR3, as DNA: TGTGCCAGTAGTCCGGACAGGGGGCGAGAGTATGGCTACACCTTC. This gives the protein CASSPDRGREYGYTF.

This clone was observed a few times. At the DNA level, this CDR3 is encoded by other sequences in the same sample as well. The CDR3 region is CASSLASGSNQPQHF. The CDR3 nucleotides read TGCGCCAGCAGCTTGGCGTCGGGTAGCAATCAGCCCCAGCATTTT. The chain combines TRBV5-1 with TRBJ1-5; D ambiguous. The CDR3 totals 15 residues. Germline V gives CDR1 SGHRS, CDR2 YFSETQ. Trimming removed 0 bases from V and 0 bases from J, with 7 bases in between.

The chain couples TRBV5-1 to TRBJ2-7; no clear D gene. V dropped 0 bases and J dropped 3 bases, with 13 bases sitting between them. CDR3 length: 15 amino acids. Germline V gene sequence: CDR1 SGHRS, CDR2 YFSETQ. The CDR3 bases are TGCGCCAGCAGCTTGGGGCACCATTACGACTACGAGCAGTACTTC. This gives the protein CASSLGHHYDYEQYF.

This clone turned up a few times. The chain links TRBV7-6 to TRBJ2-1; 13 nucleotides line up with TRBD2. The CDR3 covers 16 residues. V dropped 1 base and J dropped 5; count of bases not matched to a gene: 2. Germline CDR1 is SGHVS and CDR2 is FNYEAQ. The chain's CDR3 is CASSLVLAGGHNEQFF. CDR3 coding DNA: TGTGCCAGCAGCTTAGTACTAGCGGGGGGGCACAATGAGCAGTTCTTC.

V is TRBV7-2 and J is TRBJ2-1, with 13 positions matching TRBD2. The CDR3 covers 18 residues. Germline loops: CDR1 SGHTA, CDR2 FQGNSA. Trimming removed 5 bases from V and 5 bases from J; junction bases left unmatched: 12. CDR3 protein: CASSPGLAGRTDNNEQFF. The DNA for the CDR3 is TGTGCCAGCAGCCCGGGACTAGCGGGGAGGACCGATAACAATGAGCAGTTCTTC.

This clone was picked up many times. V is TRBV4-3 and J is TRBJ2-2, with D perhaps matching TRBD2 (5 bases). In germline, CDR1 is LGHNA, CDR2 YSLEER. Trimming took off 3 bases at V and 10 bases at J, with 12 bases between the two ends. The CDR3 is made up of 13 amino acids. DNA for the CDR3: TGCGCCAGCAGCCAGAGGGAGAGGGTGGAGCTGTTTTTT. It codes for CASSQRERVELFF.

The table lists this clone with a few counts. This rearrangement joins TRBV4-1 to TRBJ2-5, with D unresolved. Per germline, CDR1 MGHRA and CDR2 YSYEKL. CDR3 length: 12 amino acids. The ends were cut back, 1 base at V and 3 bases at J, with 3 bases in the middle. DNA of the CDR3: TGCGCCAGCAGCCAAGTAGAAGAGACCCAGTACTTC. It translates to CASSQVEETQYF.

This clone was seen only a few times. The genes are TRBV4-2 and TRBJ1-5; D uncertain. With 2 bases removed from V and 3 bases from J, the gap between germline ends came to 14 bases. CDR1 and CDR2 (germline): LGHNA, YNFKEQ. The CDR3 length is 16 residues. The CDR3 nucleotides are TGTGCCAGCAGCCAATTCATGGGAGGCCCCAATCAGCCCCAGCATTTT. It translates to CASSQFMGGPNQPQHF.

This rearrangement joins TRBV5-5 to TRBJ1-2; no definite D call. Per germline, CDR1 SGHKS and CDR2 YYEKEE (reference sequence). With 2 bases removed from V and 5 bases from J, the gap between germline ends came to 13 bases. This CDR3 comprises 14 residues. The CDR3 sequence is CASSFRQGGYGYTF. CDR3 sequence (DNA): TGTGCCAGCAGCTTCCGACAAGGAGGGTATGGCTACACCTTC. The entire variable domain, with the rest obtained from reference TRBV5-5 and TRBJ1-2, is as follows: DAGVTQSPTHLIKTRGQQVTLRCSPISGHKSVSWYQQVLGQGPQFIFQYYEKEERGRGNFPDRFSARQFPNYSSELNVNALLLGDSALYLCASSFRQGGYGYTFGSGTRLTVV.

This clone turned up a few times. The chain is built from TRBV7-3 and TRBJ2-5; 8 nucleotides align to TRBD1. After removal of 4 bases from V and 5 bases from J, the junction contained 3 bases not matched to a gene. CDR1 is SGHTA, CDR2 FQGTGA, per germline. This CDR3 has 13 amino acids. The CDR3 reads CASSSNRGETQYF. CDR3 coding DNA: TGTGCCAGCAGCTCTAACAGGGGGGAGACCCAGTACTTC.

Only a few counts were recorded for this clone. The rearrangement links TRBV9 to TRBJ2-3; maybe TRBD2 (5 bases). The CDR3 consists of 14 residues. Germline V gene lookup returns CDR1 SGDLS and CDR2 YYNGEE. Trimming took 4 bases from V and 0 from J, leaving 9 bases between them. As DNA, the CDR3 is TGTGCCAGCAGCCCCGGACTCAGCACAGATACGCAGTATTTT. This codes for CASSPGLSTDTQYF.

This clone has only a few counts. The chain links TRBV5-1 to TRBJ2-3, with 10 nucleotides matching TRBD2. The length of the CDR3 is 15 residues. CDR1 is SGHRS and CDR2 is YFSETQ in the germline V gene. V dropped 5 bases and J dropped 1; count of bases not matched to a gene: 4. CDR3 in DNA: TGCGCCAGCAGTATTGGGACTAGCGGCACAGATACGCAGTATTTT. It encodes CASSIGTSGTDTQYF.